A single TCR beta chain is shown here with its context. In the original workflow: Amplification from reference gene primers served as the basis for estimated nucleated cell counts. Sequenced by immunoSEQ multiplex PCR; TCRdb stores in-frame clones only, minus some. V and J calls and clone size come straight from that table; D and trimming were deduced from the DNA. Of approximately 140,000 clones listed, 85% to 90% were seen once; the top ten hold over 9.5%. J was trimmed by 1 base and V by 7 bases; bases with no gene match: 4. Germline V gene lookup returns CDR1 SQVTM and CDR2 ANQGSEA. This CDR3 has 14 residues. The source of the sample is a study of blood T cell repertoires in COVID-19. Study-level information: The United States, Italy and Spain were the sources of the acute and convalescent COVID-19 samples. The analysed material was cDNA or gDNA that came from T cells, B-cell-depleted T cells, or PBMCs.

The chain employs TRBV29-1 and TRBJ2-2, with 9 bases aligning to TRBD1. The material sequenced was peripheral blood. The TCR originated in a man aged 45 to 65 with active or convalescent COVID-19. CDR3 nucleotide sequence: TGCAGCGCTGCGGACAGGGGGAACACCGGGGAGCTGTTTTTT. As protein: CSAADRGNTGELFF.